Shown below are 7 T cell receptor beta chains from a single sample sequenced in a study of OX40 agonist ivuxolimab in advanced cancers. Repertoires were generated with immunoSEQ multiplex PCR, while TCRdb's copy carries only in-frame clones and drops some. The sample holds roughly 80,000 clones, roughly 84% seen once. The source was CD4+ or CD8+ T cells sorted from blood, collected in a trial of the OX40 agonist ivuxolimab. The receptors derive from an adult with an advanced solid tumor such as melanoma, head and neck, liver or kidney cancer.

Written as DNA, the CDR3 is TGTGCCAGTAGTTTGGCAGGACAGGGTATCCATGAGCAGTTCTTC. This translates into CASSLAGQGIHEQFF. The V call is TRBV19, the J call TRBJ2-1; 8 bases line up with TRBD1. The CDR3 runs 15 residues. The germline CDR1 and CDR2 sequences are LNHDA and SQIVND (reference sequence). The junction had 11 bases not matched to a gene; V was cut back by 5 bases and J by 8 bases.

The chain couples TRBV13 to TRBJ1-2, with TRBD1 matching 10 bases. V lost 5 bases to trimming and J lost 5 bases; unmatched junction nucleotides: 2. Germline values: CDR1 PRHDT, CDR2 FYEKMQ (reference sequence). The CDR3 consists of 13 residues. This CDR3 is CASSRDRGYGYTF. CDR3 DNA: TGTGCCAGCAGCCGGGACAGGGGTTATGGCTACACCTTC.

The chain recombines TRBV7-2 with TRBJ2-5, with 12 bases fitting TRBD2. This CDR3 has 15 residues. Trimming at V came to 5 bases and at J to 5 bases, leaving 6 bases not matched to a gene. Germline CDR1 and CDR2: SGHTA and FQGNSA. CDR3 loop: CASSGTSGRWETQYF. CDR3 coding DNA: TGTGCCAGCAGCGGTACTAGCGGGAGGTGGGAGACCCAGTACTTC.

The chain links TRBV5-1 to TRBJ2-7; 9 bases agree with TRBD1. With V trimmed by 0 bases and J by 5 bases, 3 bases remained unmatched. This CDR3 has 14 residues. Germline loops: CDR1 SGHRS, CDR2 YFSETQ. CDR3 residues: CASSLGTGADEQYF. The CDR3, as DNA: TGCGCCAGCAGCTTGGGGACAGGGGCGGACGAGCAGTACTTC.

This clone was picked up one time. The gene calls are TRBV4-1 and TRBJ1-2; a weak D match, TRBD1 (5 bases). The CDR3 has 16 residues. Trimming removed 0 bases from V and 4 bases from J, with 15 bases in between. Per germline, CDR1 MGHRA and CDR2 YSYEKL. The CDR3 protein is CASSQDQRGAAYGYTF. The CDR3 nucleotides read TGCGCCAGCAGCCAAGATCAGAGGGGCGCAGCCTATGGCTACACCTTC.

The chain has TRBV9 and TRBJ2-5; 8 positions agree with TRBD1. The V segment lost 0 bases and the J segment 4 bases; nucleotides outside the gene matches: 2. CDR1 is SGDLS, CDR2 YYNGEE, per germline. This CDR3 is built from 14 residues. The CDR3, as DNA: TGTGCCAGCAGCGTAGAAACAGGGGGAGAGACCCAGTACTTC. The encoded protein is CASSVETGGETQYF.

V usage is TRBV29-1 and J usage is TRBJ1-2; no clear D gene. Looked up from germline, CDR1 is SQVTM and CDR2 is ANQGSEA. V was cut by 4 bases and J by 8 bases, with 14 bases left in between. The CDR3 is 12 amino acids. The CDR3 spells CSVVRDGWGYTF. DNA of the CDR3: TGCAGCGTTGTTCGAGATGGGTGGGGCTACACCTTC.